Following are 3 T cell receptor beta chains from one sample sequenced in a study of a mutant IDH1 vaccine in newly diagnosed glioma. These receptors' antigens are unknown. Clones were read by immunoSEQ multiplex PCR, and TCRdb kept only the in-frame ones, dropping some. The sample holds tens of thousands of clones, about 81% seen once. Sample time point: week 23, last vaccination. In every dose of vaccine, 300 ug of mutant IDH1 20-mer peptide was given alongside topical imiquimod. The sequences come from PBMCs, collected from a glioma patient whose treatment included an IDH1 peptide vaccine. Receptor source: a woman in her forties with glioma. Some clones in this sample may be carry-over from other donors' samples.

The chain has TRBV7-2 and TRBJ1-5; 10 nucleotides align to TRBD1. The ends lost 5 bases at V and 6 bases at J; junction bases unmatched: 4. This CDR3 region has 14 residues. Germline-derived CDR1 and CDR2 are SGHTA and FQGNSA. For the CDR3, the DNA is TGTGCCAGCAGCCCTGGACAGGGGGTTCAGCCCCAGCATTTT. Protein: CASSPGQGVQPQHF.

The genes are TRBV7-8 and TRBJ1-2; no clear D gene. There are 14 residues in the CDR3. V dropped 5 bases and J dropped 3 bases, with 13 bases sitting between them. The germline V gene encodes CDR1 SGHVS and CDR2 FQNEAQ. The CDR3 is CASSLQRVDYGYTF. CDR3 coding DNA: TGTGCCAGCAGCCTTCAGAGGGTCGACTATGGCTACACCTTC.

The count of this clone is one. The CDR3 protein is CASSEMGVNEAFF. The CDR3 region has the DNA TGTGCCAGCAGTGAAATGGGGGTTAATGAAGCTTTCTTT. The chain carries TRBV6-1 and TRBJ1-1, with a possible D match to TRBD1 (5 bases). CDR3 length: 13 amino acids. Germline V gene sequence: CDR1 MNHNS, CDR2 SASEGT. V dropped 2 bases and J dropped 7 bases, with 11 bases sitting between them.